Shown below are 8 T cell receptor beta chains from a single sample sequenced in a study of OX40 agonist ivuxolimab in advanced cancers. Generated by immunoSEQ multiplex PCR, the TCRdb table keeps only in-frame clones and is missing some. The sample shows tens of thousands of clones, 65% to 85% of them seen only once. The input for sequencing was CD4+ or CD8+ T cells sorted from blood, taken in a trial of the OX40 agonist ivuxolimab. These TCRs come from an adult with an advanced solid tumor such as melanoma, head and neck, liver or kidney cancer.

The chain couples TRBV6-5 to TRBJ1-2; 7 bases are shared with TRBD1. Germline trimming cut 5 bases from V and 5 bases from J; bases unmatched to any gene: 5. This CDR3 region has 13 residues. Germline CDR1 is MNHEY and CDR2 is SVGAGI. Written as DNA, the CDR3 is TGTGCCAGCAGTAGCCACAGGGGTTATGGCTACACCTTC. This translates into CASSSHRGYGYTF.

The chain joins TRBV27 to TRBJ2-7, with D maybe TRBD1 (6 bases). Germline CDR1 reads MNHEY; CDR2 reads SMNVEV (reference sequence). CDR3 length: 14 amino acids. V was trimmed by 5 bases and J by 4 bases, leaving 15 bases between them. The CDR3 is CASSPRDTLYEQYF. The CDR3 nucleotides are TGTGCCAGCAGTCCCCGGGACACGTTATACGAGCAGTACTTC.

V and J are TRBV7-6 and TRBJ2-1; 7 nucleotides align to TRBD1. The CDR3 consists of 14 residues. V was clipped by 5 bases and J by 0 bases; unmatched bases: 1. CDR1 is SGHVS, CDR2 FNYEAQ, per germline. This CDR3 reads CASSRDSSYNEQFF. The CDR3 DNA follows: TGTGCCAGCAGCCGGGACAGCTCCTACAATGAGCAGTTCTTC.

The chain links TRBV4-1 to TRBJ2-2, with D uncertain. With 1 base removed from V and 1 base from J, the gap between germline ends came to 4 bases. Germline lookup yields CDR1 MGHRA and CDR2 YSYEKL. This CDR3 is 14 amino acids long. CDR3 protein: CASSQGRNTGELFF. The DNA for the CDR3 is TGCGCCAGCAGCCAAGGGAGGAACACCGGGGAGCTGTTTTTT.

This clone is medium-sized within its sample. CDR3: CSVEGRTEAFF. CDR3 nucleotide sequence: TGCAGCGTTGAAGGGAGGACTGAAGCTTTCTTT. J is TRBJ1-1 and V is TRBV29-1; D gene unclear. There are 11 residues in the CDR3. Germline values: CDR1 SQVTM, CDR2 ANQGSEA. Trimming removed 1 base from V and 5 bases from J, with 5 bases in between.

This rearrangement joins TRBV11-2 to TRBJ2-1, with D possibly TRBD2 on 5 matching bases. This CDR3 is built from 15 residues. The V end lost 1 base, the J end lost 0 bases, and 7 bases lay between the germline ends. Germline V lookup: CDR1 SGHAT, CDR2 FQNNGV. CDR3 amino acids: CASSLGGFSYNEQFF. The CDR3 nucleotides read TGTGCCAGCAGCTTAGGCGGGTTCTCCTACAATGAGCAGTTCTTC. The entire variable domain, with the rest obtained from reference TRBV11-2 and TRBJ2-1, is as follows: EAGVAQSPRYKIIEKRQSVAFWCNPISGHATLYWYQQILGQGPKLLIQFQNNGVVDDSQLPKDRFSAERLKGVDSTLKIQPAKLEDSAVYLCASSLGGFSYNEQFFGPGTRLTVL.

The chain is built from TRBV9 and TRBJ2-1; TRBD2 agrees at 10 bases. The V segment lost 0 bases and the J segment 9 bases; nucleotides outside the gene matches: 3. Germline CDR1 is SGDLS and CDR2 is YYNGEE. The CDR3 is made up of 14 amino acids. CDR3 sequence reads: CASSVDLAGVEQFF. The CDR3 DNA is TGTGCCAGCAGCGTAGACCTAGCGGGAGTTGAGCAGTTCTTC. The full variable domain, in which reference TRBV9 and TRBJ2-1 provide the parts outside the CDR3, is DSGVTQTPKHLITATGQRVTLRCSPRSGDLSVYWYQQSLDQGLQFLIQYYNGEERAKGNILERFSAQQFPDLHSELNLSSLELGDSALYFCASSVDLAGVEQFFGPGTRLTVL.

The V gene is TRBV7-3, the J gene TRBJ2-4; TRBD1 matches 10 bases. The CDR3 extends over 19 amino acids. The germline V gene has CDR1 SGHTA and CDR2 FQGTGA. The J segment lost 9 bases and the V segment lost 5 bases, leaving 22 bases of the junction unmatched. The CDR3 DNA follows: TGTGCCAGCAGCCTCGTGGCCTGGACAGGGGGTGCCTCCGGGTCCATTCAGTACTTC. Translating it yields CASSLVAWTGGASGSIQYF.